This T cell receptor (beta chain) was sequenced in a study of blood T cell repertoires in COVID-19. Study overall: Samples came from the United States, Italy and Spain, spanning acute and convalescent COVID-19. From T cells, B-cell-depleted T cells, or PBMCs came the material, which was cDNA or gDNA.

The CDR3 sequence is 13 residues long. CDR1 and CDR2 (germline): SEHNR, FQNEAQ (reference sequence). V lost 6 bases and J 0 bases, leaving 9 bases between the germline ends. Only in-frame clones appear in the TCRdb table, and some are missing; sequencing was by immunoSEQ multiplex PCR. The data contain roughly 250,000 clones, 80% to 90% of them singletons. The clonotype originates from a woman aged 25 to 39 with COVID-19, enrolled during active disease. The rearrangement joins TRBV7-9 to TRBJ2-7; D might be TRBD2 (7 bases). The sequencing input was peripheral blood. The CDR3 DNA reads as TGTGCCAGCAGGCGGGGGCACTCCTACGAGCAGTACTTC. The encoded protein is CASRRGHSYEQYF.